A selection of T cell receptor beta chains follows, all from one sample in a study of shared clonotypes between healthy human individuals. Generated by immunoSEQ multiplex PCR, the TCRdb table keeps only in-frame clones and is missing some. The table includes 400,000 to 500,000 clones, 75% to 85% detected once. Material: PBMCs. These receptors originate from a woman in her thirties or forties in good health. Some clones in this sample may be carry-over from other donors' samples. The conserved cysteine and the conserved F or W are not part of the CDR3 here.

V	J	CDR3
TRBV28	TRBJ1-5	ASSFIGNQPQH
TRBV5-1	TRBJ1-2	ASSPTGQDYGYT
TRBV7-9	TRBJ1-4	ASSLARGKLF
TRBV6-5	TRBJ2-7	ASSYQRDTEQY
TRBV28	TRBJ1-5	ASSAGGSNQPQH
TRBV18	TRBJ2-1	ASSPGTSGRAYNEQF
TRBV7-9	TRBJ2-5	ASSEGSSRDTH
TRBV4-2	TRBJ2-1	ASSQTSGSRSSYNEQF
TRBV14	TRBJ2-5	ASSQFFETQY
TRBV2	TRBJ1-5	ATSQGVDQPQH
TRBV4-1	TRBJ1-3	ASSQSGNSGNTIY